This TCR beta chain derives from a study of T cells after yellow fever vaccination. On the study more broadly: Researchers used SMART-Seq v4 Ultra Low Input to prepare fractions that had low cell numbers.

TCR cDNA, made by 5'RACE template switching, carried an added universal primer site and UMIs. TCRdb used MiXCR to reprocess the 5' RACE reads, holding one entry per CDR3 protein. The data show roughly 99,000 distinct CDR3 sequences, approximately 5.5% seen once. Study-wide findings and caveats: Within FACS-sorted repertoires, abundant clonotypes contaminating from the bulk population could be present. Clones from primary vaccination mostly reappeared after the booster (roughly 97% CD4, just over 85% CD8).

The sample holds a few counts of this clonotype. Its antigen is undetermined. The source of this sequence is a man aged 18 to 29 who received the YFV17D yellow fever vaccine. The starting material was CD8+ T cells sorted from PBMCs, obtained 10 days after the yellow fever booster vaccination.

CDR3 sequence reads: CATSDKTARVTDTQYF. The CDR3 nucleotides are TGTGCCACCAGTGATAAGACAGCTCGAGTCACAGATACGCAGTATTTT. The chain links TRBV24-1 to TRBJ2-3, with D perhaps matching TRBD1 (5 bases). CDR1 and CDR2 from the germline V gene are KGHDR and SFDVKD. The CDR3 is 16 amino acids. V lost 3 bases, J lost 2 bases, and 14 bases lay in between.